Listed below are T cell receptor beta chains from one sample, sequenced in a study of blood T cell repertoires in COVID-19. This table comes from immunoSEQ multiplex PCR, and its TCRdb copy is limited to in-frame clones, with some not included. The sample yields 180,000 or so clones, over 80% seen once. The sample consisted of PBMCs or T cells enriched from blood (not recorded which). Receptor source: a woman between 55 and 75 years old who had recovered from COVID-19. Each CDR3 is given with its conserved first and last residue. A D gene is named only where the DNA matches it firmly. The listing skips clone size in some rows; elsewhere it reads once, few, many or a size class.

V: TRBV4-1; size: .; J: TRBJ1-5; D: TRBD1; CDR3: CASSKPGTGVSQPQHF; DNA: TGCGCCAGCAGCAAACCCGGGACAGGGGTGAGTCAGCCCCAGCATTTT
V: TRBV9; size: .; J: TRBJ1-1; D: .; CDR3: CASSVGQGIPNTEAFF; DNA: TGTGCCAGCAGCGTAGGGCAGGGGATCCCGAACACTGAAGCTTTCTTT
V: TRBV5-1; size: .; J: TRBJ2-3; D: TRBD2; CDR3: CASSSTSGGALVTDTQYF; DNA: TGCGCCAGCAGCTCGACTAGCGGGGGGGCCTTGGTAACAGATACGCAGTATTTT
V: TRBV5-8; size: .; J: TRBJ1-2; D: TRBD1; CDR3: CASSLTGVYGYTF; DNA: TGTGCCAGCAGCTTGACAGGGGTTTATGGCTACACCTTC
V: TRBV5-1; size: .; J: TRBJ2-5; D: TRBD2; CDR3: CASSLSGGETQYF; DNA: TGCGCCAGCAGCTTAAGCGGGGGTGAGACCCAGTACTTC
V: TRBV5-1; size: once; J: TRBJ2-4; D: .; CDR3: CASSLAGQQNIQYF; DNA: TGCGCCAGCAGCTTGGCCGGACAGCAAAACATTCAGTACTTC
V: TRBV28; size: .; J: TRBJ2-7; D: .; CDR3: CASSHFSGIEYEQYF; DNA: TGTGCCAGCAGCCACTTTTCGGGGATCGAATACGAGCAGTACTTC
V: TRBV7-3; size: .; J: TRBJ2-1; D: TRBD2; CDR3: CASKAGGSYNEQFF; DNA: TGTGCCAGCAAAGCGGGGGGGTCCTACAATGAGCAGTTCTTC
V: TRBV7-7; size: .; J: TRBJ2-5; D: TRBD2; CDR3: CASSIGLATDGKETQYF; DNA: TGTGCCAGCAGCATCGGACTAGCTACTGATGGGAAAGAGACCCAGTACTTC
V: TRBV10-3; size: .; J: TRBJ1-5; D: TRBD1; CDR3: CAIAQGMESNQPQHF; DNA: TGTGCCATTGCACAGGGGATGGAAAGCAATCAGCCCCAGCATTTT
V: TRBV19; size: .; J: TRBJ1-6; D: .; CDR3: CASSISEGVNSPLHF; DNA: TGTGCCAGTAGTATATCTGAGGGGGTTAATTCACCCCTCCACTTT
V: TRBV5-4; size: .; J: TRBJ1-3; D: TRBD1; CDR3: CASSSPGQGIHTIYF; DNA: TGTGCCAGCAGCTCCCCGGGACAGGGTATACACACCATATATTTT
V: TRBV5-1; size: .; J: TRBJ2-5; D: TRBD1; CDR3: CASSADRGETQYF; DNA: TGCGCCAGCAGCGCAGACAGGGGTGAGACCCAGTACTTC
V: TRBV6-5; size: .; J: TRBJ1-1; D: TRBD1; CDR3: CASSYGRTGRPLF; DNA: TGTGCCAGCAGTTACGGTAGGACAGGGCGCCCTCTATTT
V: TRBV10-3; size: few; J: TRBJ1-1; D: TRBD1; CDR3: CAIRGDRDTEAFF; DNA: TGTGCCATCAGGGGGGACAGGGACACTGAAGCTTTCTTT
V: TRBV7-2; size: .; J: TRBJ2-3; D: TRBD2; CDR3: CASSLGLRAGGTDTQYF; DNA: TGTGCCAGCAGCTTAGGGTTACGAGCGGGGGGAACAGATACGCAGTATTTT
V: TRBV5-4; size: few; J: TRBJ1-2; D: .; CDR3: CASSLNGGDGYTF; DNA: TGTGCCAGCAGCTTGAACGGAGGAGATGGCTACACCTTC
V: TRBV28; size: .; J: TRBJ1-2; D: .; CDR3: CASSMTRGYTF; DNA: TGTGCCAGCAGTATGACTCGGGGCTACACCTTC
V: TRBV4-1; size: .; J: TRBJ2-3; D: TRBD1; CDR3: CASSTGTGSFTDTQYF; DNA: TGCGCCAGCAGCACAGGGACAGGAAGTTTCACAGATACGCAGTATTTT
V: TRBV5-4; size: .; J: TRBJ1-2; D: TRBD1; CDR3: CASSLSTGDYGYTF; DNA: TGTGCCAGCAGCTTGTCTACAGGGGACTATGGCTACACCTTC
V: TRBV7-2; size: .; J: TRBJ1-6; D: .; CDR3: CASSLRSSYNSPLHF; DNA: TGTGCCAGCAGCTTAAGGAGCTCCTATAATTCACCCCTCCACTTT